This TCR beta chain was sequenced during a study of shared clonotypes between healthy human individuals. Across the study: Plates per donor: three CD4 naive, three CD4 memory, two CD8 naive, one CD8 memory.

Overall study results and limits: When naive CD4 clonotypes were compared across a few donors, roughly 4.9% were shared. Despite large depth, rarefaction showed incomplete sorted-subset sequencing.

Germline V gene sequence: CDR1 MGHDK, CDR2 SYGVNS. Losses at the gene ends were 6 bases for V and 8 bases for J; bases not matched to a gene: 13. The CDR3 sequence is 16 residues long. The donors were all Caucasian adults (living in Nashville, Tennessee). The assay was immunoSEQ multiplex PCR, and TCRdb's table has in-frame clones only and misses some. The table shows approximately 2.4 million clones, with approximately 94% occurring only once. Remarks on this clone: Its antigen is currently unknown.

The specimen was naive CD4+ T cells sorted from blood. The subset: CD45RA+ positively selected. J is TRBJ1-4 and V is TRBV25-1; 9 bases fit TRBD1. The sequence was collected from a man aged 18 to 35 in good health. Here the CDR3 DNA reads TGTGCCAGCAGCGCGATTCCGGGACAGGGATCGGAAAAACTGTTTTTT. Its translation: CASSAIPGQGSEKLFF.